The clone carrying this TCR beta chain has just a few counts. The data were obtained in a study of blood T cell repertoires in COVID-19. Across the whole study: Spain, Italy and the United States supplied samples that represented acute and convalescent COVID-19. The analysed material was cDNA or gDNA that came from T cells, B-cell-depleted T cells, or PBMCs.

The ends were cut back, 5 bases at V and 4 bases at J, with 9 bases in the middle. CDR1 and CDR2 from the germline V gene are DFQATT and SNEGSKA (reference sequence). The length of the CDR3 is 11 residues. In the original analysis: Estimation of nucleated cell counts was performed using reference gene primer amplification. Sequenced by immunoSEQ multiplex PCR; TCRdb stores in-frame clones only, minus some. V, J and clone size are those of that table, while D and trimming were read from the DNA. The top ten hold over 7% of the sample, which has some 240,000 clones, around three quarters seen once. V usage is TRBV20-1 and J usage is TRBJ2-7; D not certain. This clonotype was obtained from a woman aged 70-85 years with acute or convalescent COVID-19. The sequencing sample was made of peripheral blood. CDR3 DNA: TGCAGTGCTTCCGACGGGTACGAGCAGTACTTC. Its translation is CSASDGYEQYF.